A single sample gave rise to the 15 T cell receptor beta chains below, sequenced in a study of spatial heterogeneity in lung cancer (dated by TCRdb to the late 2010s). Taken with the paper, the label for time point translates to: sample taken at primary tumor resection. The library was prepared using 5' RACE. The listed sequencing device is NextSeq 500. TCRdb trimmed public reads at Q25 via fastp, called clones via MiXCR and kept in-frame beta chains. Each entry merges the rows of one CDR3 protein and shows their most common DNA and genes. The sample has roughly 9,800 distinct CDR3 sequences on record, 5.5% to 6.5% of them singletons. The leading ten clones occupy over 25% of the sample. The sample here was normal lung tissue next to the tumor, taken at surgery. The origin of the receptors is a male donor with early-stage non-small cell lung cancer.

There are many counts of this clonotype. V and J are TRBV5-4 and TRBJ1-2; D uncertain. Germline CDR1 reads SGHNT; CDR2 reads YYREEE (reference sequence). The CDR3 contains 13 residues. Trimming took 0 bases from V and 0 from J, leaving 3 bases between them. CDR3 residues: CASSLETNYGYTF. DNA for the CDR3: TGTGCCAGCAGCTTGGAGACTAACTATGGCTACACCTTC.

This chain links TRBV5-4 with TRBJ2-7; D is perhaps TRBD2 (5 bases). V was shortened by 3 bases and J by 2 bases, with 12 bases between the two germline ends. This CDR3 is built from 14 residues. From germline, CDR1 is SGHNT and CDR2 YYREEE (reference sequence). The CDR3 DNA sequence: TGTGCCAGCAGCTGGACGGCGGGTCCCTACGAGCAGTACTTC. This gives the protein CASSWTAGPYEQYF.

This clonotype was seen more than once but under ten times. This chain's CDR3 is CASSLGQHRNSPLHF. In nucleotides, the CDR3 is TGTGCCAGCAGCCTAGGACAGCACCGGAATTCACCCCTCCACTTT. The V and J genes are TRBV7-9 and TRBJ1-6, with D possibly being TRBD1 (6 bases). The V and J ends lost 5 bases and 7 bases respectively, with 15 bases between them. CDR3 length: 15 residues. Per the germline V gene, CDR1 is SEHNR and CDR2 is FQNEAQ (reference sequence).

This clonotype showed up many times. The CDR3 loop reads CASSEARSGVETQYF. The CDR3 DNA is TGTGCCAGCAGTGAAGCGCGTTCTGGAGTAGAGACCCAGTACTTC. This chain uses TRBV2 with TRBJ2-5, with D unresolved. The CDR3 runs 15 residues. The ends were cut back, 0 bases at V and 4 bases at J, with 12 bases in the middle. CDR1 and CDR2 (germline): SNHLY, FYNNEI.

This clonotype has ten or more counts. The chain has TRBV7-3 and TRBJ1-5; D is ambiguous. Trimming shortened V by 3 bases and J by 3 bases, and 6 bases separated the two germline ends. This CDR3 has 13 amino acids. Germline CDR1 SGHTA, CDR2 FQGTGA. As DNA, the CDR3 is TGTGCCAGCAGCTTGGAGAACAATCAGCCCCAGCATTTT. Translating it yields CASSLENNQPQHF.

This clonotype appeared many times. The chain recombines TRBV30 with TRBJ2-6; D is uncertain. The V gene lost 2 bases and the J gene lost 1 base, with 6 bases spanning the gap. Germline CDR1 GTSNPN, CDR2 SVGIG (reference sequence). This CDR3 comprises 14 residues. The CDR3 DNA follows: TGTGCCTGGAGTTCGAGTTCTGGGGCCAACGTCCTGACTTTC. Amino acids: CAWSSSSGANVLTF.

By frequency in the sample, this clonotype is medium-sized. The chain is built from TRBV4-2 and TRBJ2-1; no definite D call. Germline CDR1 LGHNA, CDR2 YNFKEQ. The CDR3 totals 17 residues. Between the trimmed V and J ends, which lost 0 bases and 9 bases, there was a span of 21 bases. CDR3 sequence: CASSQDTLANNDGEQFF. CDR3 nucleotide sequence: TGTGCCAGCAGCCAAGATACACTGGCTAACAATGACGGTGAGCAGTTCTTC.

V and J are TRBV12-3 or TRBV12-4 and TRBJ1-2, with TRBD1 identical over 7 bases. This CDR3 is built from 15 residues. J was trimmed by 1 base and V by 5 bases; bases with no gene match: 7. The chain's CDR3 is CASSAGTAFNYGYTF. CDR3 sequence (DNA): TGTGCCAGCAGTGCCGGGACAGCCTTTAACTATGGCTACACCTTC.

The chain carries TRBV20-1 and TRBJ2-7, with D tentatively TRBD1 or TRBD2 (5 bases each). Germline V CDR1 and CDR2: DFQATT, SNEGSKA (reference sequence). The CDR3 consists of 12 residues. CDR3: CSYRDQGVEQYF. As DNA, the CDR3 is TGCAGCTACCGGGACCAAGGGGTGGAGCAGTACTTC.

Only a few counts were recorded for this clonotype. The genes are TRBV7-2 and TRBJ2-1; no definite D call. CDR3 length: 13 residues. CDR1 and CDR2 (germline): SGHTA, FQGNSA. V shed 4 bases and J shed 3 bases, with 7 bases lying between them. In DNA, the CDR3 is TGTGCCAGCAGCTCGCCGAGCTACAATGAGCAGTTCTTC. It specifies CASSSPSYNEQFF.

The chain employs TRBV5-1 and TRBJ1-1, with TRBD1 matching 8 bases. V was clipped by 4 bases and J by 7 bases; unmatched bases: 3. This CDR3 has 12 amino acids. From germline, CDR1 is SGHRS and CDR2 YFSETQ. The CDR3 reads CASSPGQGEAFF. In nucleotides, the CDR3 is TGCGCCAGCAGCCCAGGACAGGGTGAAGCTTTCTTT. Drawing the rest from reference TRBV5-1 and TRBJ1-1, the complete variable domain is KAGVTQTPRYLIKTRGQQVTLSCSPISGHRSVSWYQQTPGQGLQFLFEYFSETQRNKGNFPGRFSGRQFSNSRSEMNVSTLELGDSALYLCASSPGQGEAFFGQGTRLTVV.

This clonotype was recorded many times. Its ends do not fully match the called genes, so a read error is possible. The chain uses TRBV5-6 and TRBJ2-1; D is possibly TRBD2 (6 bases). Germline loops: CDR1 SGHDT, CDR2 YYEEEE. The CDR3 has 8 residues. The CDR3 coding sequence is TGTGCCAGCCCCCCGCGGGATTTC. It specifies CASPPRDF.

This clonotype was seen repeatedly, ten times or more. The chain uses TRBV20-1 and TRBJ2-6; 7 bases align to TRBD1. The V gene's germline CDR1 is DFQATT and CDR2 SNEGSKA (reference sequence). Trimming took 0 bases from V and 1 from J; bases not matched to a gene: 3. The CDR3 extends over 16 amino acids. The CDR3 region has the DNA TGCAGTGCTAGAGATACAGGGGAGTCTGGGGCCAACGTCCTGACTTTC. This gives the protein CSARDTGESGANVLTF.

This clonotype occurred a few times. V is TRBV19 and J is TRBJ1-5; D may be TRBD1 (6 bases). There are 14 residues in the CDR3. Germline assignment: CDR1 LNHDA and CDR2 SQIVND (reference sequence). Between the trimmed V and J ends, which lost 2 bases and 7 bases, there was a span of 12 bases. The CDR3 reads CASSIQGQRQPQHF. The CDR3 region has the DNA TGTGCCAGTAGTATACAGGGACAACGCCAGCCCCAGCATTTT.

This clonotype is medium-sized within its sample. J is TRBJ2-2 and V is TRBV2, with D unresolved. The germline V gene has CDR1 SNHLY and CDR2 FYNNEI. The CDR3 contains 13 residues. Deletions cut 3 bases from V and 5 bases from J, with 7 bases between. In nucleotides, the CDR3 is TGTGCCAGCAGTGAGGATTTTACCGGGGAGCTGTTTTTT. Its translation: CASSEDFTGELFF.